A selection of T cell receptor beta chains follows, all from one sample in a study of human T cells and chemical hapten exposure. A single record per CDR3 protein comes from TCRdb applying MiXCR to the reads. Found here are around 120,000 distinct CDR3 sequences, about 7.7% of them singletons; the top ten hold over 1.1%. Sequences were obtained from whole blood. The receptors stem from a human donor in good health. Some clones in this sample may be carry-over from other donors' samples. Both conserved end residues are part of each CDR3. The D gene is left open where the match is weak.

D gene	J gene	V gene	CDR3 protein
TRBD2	TRBJ2-7	TRBV5-5	CASSPILAGASYEQYF
.	TRBJ2-3	TRBV5-1	CASSFPGDDTQYF
TRBD1	TRBJ2-2	TRBV12-3/TRBV12-4	CASSLVGQGWGTGELFF
TRBD1	TRBJ1-1	TRBV29-1	CSVAEQGVTEAFF
.	TRBJ1-1	TRBV5-1	CASSLGQVRTEAFF
.	TRBJ2-7	TRBV5-1	CASSLVIGESYEQYF
TRBD1	TRBJ2-7	TRBV27	CASSTRQGAFDEQYF
TRBD2	TRBJ2-3	TRBV27	CASSIIAGRADTQYF
.	TRBJ2-7	TRBV5-1	CASSTQGLGEQYF
TRBD1	TRBJ1-1	TRBV19	CASSVTGTGDSEAFF
TRBD1	TRBJ2-1	TRBV28	CASSSVSGTGWGEQFF
.	TRBJ1-5	TRBV4-1	CASSQSDNSNQPQHF
TRBD2	TRBJ2-1	TRBV7-8	CASSLRGLAGLSSYNEQFF
.	TRBJ1-6	TRBV25-1	CASSEPHRNSPLHF
TRBD2	TRBJ2-5	TRBV19	CASSHTSSGQETQYF
.	TRBJ2-1	TRBV14	CASSQDGGAFYNEQFF
TRBD2	TRBJ2-1	TRBV30	CAWSRGAGGNEQFF
.	TRBJ1-3	TRBV10-3	CAISEVDSGNTIYF
TRBD1	TRBJ1-1	TRBV28	CASSNNRGTAEAFF
.	TRBJ2-7	TRBV27	CASRSIRAGAAYEQYF
TRBD2	TRBJ2-1	TRBV7-6	CASSLELAGGYNEQFF
.	TRBJ2-1	TRBV6-5	CASSYLGRYNEQFF
TRBD1	TRBJ1-5	TRBV7-9	CASSLGQGVGQPQHF
TRBD2	TRBJ2-1	TRBV12-3/TRBV12-4	CASSRIAGRSEQFF
.	TRBJ1-4	TRBV14	CASSPLPSTNEKLFF
.	TRBJ1-5	TRBV4-1	CASSLRGAQPQHF
TRBD1	TRBJ1-5	TRBV7-3	CASSLSVGPGGFYSNQPQHF
.	TRBJ2-4	TRBV4-3	CASSQDGTYLAKNIQYF
.	TRBJ2-3	TRBV27	CASRMRARGGSTDTQYF
TRBD1	TRBJ2-7	TRBV5-4	CASSPGTGAPHF